This record concerns one T cell receptor beta chain sequence. This CDR3 is also generated by other DNA sequences in the sample. CDR1 SGHDN and CDR2 FVKESK come from the germline V gene. V lost 1 base to trimming and J lost 0 bases, with 6 bases between them. The CDR3 runs to 14 residues. This sample was included in a study of blood T cell repertoires in COVID-19. Study in general: From the United States, Italy and Spain came samples of acute and convalescent COVID-19. The analysed material was cDNA or gDNA that came from T cells, B-cell-depleted T cells, or PBMCs.

The method was immunoSEQ multiplex PCR; TCRdb's version includes in-frame clones alone and lacks a portion of them. The sample shows 150,000 or so clones, around 85% of them seen only once. Material for sequencing was peripheral blood. The V gene is TRBV14, the J gene TRBJ1-1; D not certain. The source of this sequence is a human donor with acute or convalescent COVID-19. The donor label of this sample is uncertain. The CDR3 DNA reads as TGTGCCAGCAGCCAAGCCGGTATGAACACTGAAGCTTTCTTT. It is translated as CASSQAGMNTEAFF.